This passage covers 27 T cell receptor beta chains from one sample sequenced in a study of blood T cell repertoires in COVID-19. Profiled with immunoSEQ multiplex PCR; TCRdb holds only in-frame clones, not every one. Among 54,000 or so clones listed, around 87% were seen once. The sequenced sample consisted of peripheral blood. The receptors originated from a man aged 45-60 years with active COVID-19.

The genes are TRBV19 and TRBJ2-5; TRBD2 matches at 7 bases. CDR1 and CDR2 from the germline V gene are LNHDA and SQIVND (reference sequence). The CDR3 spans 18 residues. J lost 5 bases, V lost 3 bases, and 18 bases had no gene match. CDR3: CASSMSGRGRGRAETQYF. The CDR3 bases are TGTGCCAGTAGTATGTCCGGCCGAGGGCGGGGGAGGGCTGAGACCCAGTACTTC.

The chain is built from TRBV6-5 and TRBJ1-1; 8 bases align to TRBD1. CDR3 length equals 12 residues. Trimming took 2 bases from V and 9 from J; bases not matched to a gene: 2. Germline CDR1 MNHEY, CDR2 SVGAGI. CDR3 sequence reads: CASSYRDRQAFF. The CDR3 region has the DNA TGTGCCAGCAGTTACCGGGACAGGCAAGCTTTCTTT.

CDR3 amino acids: CASSQDQGEQETQYF. The CDR3 DNA reads TGCGCCAGCAGCCAAGATCAAGGAGAACAAGAGACCCAGTACTTC. V and J are TRBV4-3 and TRBJ2-5, with unresolved D. Germline CDR1 is LGHNA and CDR2 is YSLEER. This CDR3 is 15 amino acids long. V was trimmed by 0 bases and J by 2 bases, leaving 10 bases between them.

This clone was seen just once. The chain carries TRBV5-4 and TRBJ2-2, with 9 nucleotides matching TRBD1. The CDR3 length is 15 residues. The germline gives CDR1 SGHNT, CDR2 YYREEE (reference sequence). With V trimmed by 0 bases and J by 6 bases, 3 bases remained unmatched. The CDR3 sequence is CASSLGDREAGELFF. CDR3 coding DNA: TGTGCCAGCAGCTTGGGGGACAGGGAGGCCGGGGAGCTGTTTTTT.

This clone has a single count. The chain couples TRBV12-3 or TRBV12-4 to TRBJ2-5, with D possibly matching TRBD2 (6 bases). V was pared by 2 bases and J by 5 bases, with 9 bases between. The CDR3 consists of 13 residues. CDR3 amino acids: CASSLTGGETQYF. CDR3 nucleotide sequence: TGTGCCAGCAGTTTAACTGGGGGGGAGACCCAGTACTTC.

The CDR3 protein is CASSYSSSGANVLTF. CDR3 in DNA: TGTGCCAGCAGTTACTCGAGCTCTGGGGCCAACGTCCTGACTTTC. V gene TRBV6-5 combines with J gene TRBJ2-6; D is unclear. The germline V and J ends were trimmed by 0 bases and 0 bases, with 3 bases remaining between them. Germline V lookup: CDR1 MNHEY, CDR2 SVGAGI. The CDR3 is made up of 15 amino acids.

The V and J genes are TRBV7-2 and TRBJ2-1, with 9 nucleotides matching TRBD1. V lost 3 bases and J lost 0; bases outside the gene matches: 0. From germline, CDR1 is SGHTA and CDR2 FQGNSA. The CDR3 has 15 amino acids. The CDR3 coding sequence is TGTGCCAGCAGCTTGGGACAGGGCTCCTACAATGAGCAGTTCTTC. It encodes CASSLGQGSYNEQFF.

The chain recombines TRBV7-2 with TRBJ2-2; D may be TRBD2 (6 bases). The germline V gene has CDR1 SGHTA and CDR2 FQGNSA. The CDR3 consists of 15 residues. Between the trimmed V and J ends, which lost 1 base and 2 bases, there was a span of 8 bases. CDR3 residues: CASSLVLANTGELFF. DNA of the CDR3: TGTGCCAGCAGCTTAGTACTAGCTAACACCGGGGAGCTGTTTTTT.

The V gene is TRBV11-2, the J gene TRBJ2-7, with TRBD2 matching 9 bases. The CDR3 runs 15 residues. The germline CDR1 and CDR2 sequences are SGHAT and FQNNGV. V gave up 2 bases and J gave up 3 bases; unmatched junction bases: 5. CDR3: CASSLWGSGGYEQYF. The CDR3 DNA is TGTGCCAGCAGCTTATGGGGTAGCGGGGGCTACGAGCAGTACTTC.

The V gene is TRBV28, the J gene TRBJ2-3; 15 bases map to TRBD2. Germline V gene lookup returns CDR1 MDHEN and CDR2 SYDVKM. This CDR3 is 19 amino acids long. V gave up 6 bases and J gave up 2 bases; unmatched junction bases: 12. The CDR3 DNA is TGTGCCAGCAGCCCGGGACTAGCGGGAGGTGTAGGGCCCACAGATACGCAGTATTTT. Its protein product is CASSPGLAGGVGPTDTQYF.

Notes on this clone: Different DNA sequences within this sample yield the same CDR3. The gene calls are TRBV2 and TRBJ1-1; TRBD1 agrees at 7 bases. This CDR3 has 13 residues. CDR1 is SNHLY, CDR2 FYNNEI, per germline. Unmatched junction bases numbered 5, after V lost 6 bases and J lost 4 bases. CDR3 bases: TGTGCCAGCAGCGGAGGGGGCGGCACTGAAGCTTTCTTT. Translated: CASSGGGGTEAFF. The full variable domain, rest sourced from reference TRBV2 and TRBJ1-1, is EPEVTQTPSHQVTQMGQEVILRCVPISNHLYFYWYRQILGQKVEFLVSFYNNEISEKSEIFDDQFSVERPDGSNFTLKIRSTKLEDSAMYFCASSGGGGTEAFFGQGTRLTVV.

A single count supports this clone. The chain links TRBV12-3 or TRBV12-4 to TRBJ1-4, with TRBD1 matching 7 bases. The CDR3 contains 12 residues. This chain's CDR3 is CGPDRAYEKLFF. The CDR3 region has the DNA TGTGGACCCGACAGGGCTTATGAAAAACTGTTTTTT.

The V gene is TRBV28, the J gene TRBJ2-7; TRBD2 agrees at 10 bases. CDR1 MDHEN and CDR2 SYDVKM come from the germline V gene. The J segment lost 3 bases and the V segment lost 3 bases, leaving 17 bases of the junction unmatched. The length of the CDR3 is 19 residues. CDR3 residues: CASSFSPYASGGLGYEQYF. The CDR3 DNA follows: TGTGCCAGCAGTTTCTCTCCTTATGCTAGCGGGGGATTGGGCTACGAGCAGTACTTC.

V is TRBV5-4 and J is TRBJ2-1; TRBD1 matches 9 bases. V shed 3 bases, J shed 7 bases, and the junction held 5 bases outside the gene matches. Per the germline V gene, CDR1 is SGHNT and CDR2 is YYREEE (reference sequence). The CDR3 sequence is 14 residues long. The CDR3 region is CASSSTGGRNEQFF. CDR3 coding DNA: TGTGCCAGCAGCTCGACAGGGGGGAGAAATGAGCAGTTCTTC.

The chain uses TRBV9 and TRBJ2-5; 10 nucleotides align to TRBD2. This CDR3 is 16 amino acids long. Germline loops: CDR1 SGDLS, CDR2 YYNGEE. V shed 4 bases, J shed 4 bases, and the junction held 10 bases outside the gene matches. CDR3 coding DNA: TGTGCCAGCAGCCTCGGAGCGGGGGGGAGTGCAGAGACCCAGTACTTC. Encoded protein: CASSLGAGGSAETQYF.

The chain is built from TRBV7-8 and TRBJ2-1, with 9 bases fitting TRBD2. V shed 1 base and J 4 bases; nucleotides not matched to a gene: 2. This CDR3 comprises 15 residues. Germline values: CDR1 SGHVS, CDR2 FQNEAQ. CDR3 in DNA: TGTGCCAGCAGCTTAGGGCGGGGGGGTTACAATGAGCAGTTCTTC. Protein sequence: CASSLGRGGYNEQFF.

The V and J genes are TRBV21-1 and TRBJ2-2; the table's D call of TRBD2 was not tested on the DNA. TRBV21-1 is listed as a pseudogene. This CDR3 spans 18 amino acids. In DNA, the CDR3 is TGTGCCAGCAGCAGAATATCTCCTAGCGGGACCGACACCGGGGAGCTGTTTTTT. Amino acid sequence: CASSRISPSGTDTGELFF.

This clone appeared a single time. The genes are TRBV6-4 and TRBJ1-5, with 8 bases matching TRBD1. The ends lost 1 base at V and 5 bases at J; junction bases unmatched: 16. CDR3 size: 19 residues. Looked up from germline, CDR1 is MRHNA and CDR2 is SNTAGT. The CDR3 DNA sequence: TGTGCCAGCAGTGACTTGCGTACCAGGGGGCGAGTCCGGGATCAGCCCCAGCATTTT. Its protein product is CASSDLRTRGRVRDQPQHF.

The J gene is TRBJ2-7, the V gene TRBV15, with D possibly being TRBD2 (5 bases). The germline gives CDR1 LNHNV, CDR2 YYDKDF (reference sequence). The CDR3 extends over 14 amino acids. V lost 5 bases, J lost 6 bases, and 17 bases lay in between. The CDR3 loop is CATSFDGRRGEQYF. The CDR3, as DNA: TGTGCCACCAGCTTCGATGGGAGACGTGGCGAGCAGTACTTC. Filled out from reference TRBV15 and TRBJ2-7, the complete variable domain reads DAMVIQNPRYQVTQFGKPVTLSCSQTLNHNVMYWYQQKSSQAPKLLFHYYDKDFNNEADTPDNFQSRRPNTSFCFLDIRSPGLGDTAMYLCATSFDGRRGEQYFGPGTRLTVT.

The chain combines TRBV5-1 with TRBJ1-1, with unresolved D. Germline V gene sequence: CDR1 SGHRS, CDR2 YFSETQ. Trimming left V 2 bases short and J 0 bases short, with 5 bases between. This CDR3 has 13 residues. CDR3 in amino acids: CASSFDMNTEAFF. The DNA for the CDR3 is TGCGCCAGCAGCTTCGACATGAACACTGAAGCTTTCTTT.

The CDR3 coding sequence is TGTGCCAGCACCCGGGGTAGCGGGACCTACAATGAGCAGTTCTTC. Encoded protein: CASTRGSGTYNEQFF. The chain couples TRBV28 to TRBJ2-1; 8 bases agree with TRBD2. The CDR3 spans 15 residues. The V gene's germline CDR1 is MDHEN and CDR2 SYDVKM. V trimming: 7 bases; J trimming: 2 bases; junction bases outside the gene matches: 7. The full variable domain, with the rest looked up from reference TRBV28 and TRBJ2-1, is DVKVTQSSRYLVKRTGEKVFLECVQDMDHENMFWYRQDPGLGLRLIYFSYDVKMKEKGDIPEGYSVSREKKERFSLILESASTNQTSMYLCASTRGSGTYNEQFFGPGTRLTVL.

CDR3 sequence: CASSQGSSGRVDTQYF. For the CDR3, the DNA is TGCGCCAGCAGCCAAGGGTCTAGCGGGAGGGTAGATACGCAGTATTTT. This chain uses TRBV4-1 with TRBJ2-3, with TRBD2 matching 12 bases. With V trimmed by 1 base and J by 5 bases, 4 bases remained unmatched. The germline gives CDR1 MGHRA, CDR2 YSYEKL. The CDR3 covers 16 residues.

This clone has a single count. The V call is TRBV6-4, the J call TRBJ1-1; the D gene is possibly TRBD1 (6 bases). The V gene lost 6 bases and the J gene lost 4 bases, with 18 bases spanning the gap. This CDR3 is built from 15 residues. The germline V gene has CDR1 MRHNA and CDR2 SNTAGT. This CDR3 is CASRPEGGLGTEAFF. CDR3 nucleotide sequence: TGTGCCAGCAGGCCGGAGGGGGGGCTGGGCACTGAAGCTTTCTTT.

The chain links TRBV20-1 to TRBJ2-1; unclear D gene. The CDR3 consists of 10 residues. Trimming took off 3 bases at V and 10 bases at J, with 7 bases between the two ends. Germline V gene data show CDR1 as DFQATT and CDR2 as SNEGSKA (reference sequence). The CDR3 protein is CSASWREQFF. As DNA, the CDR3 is TGCAGTGCTAGTTGGCGGGAGCAGTTCTTC.

The CDR3 spells CATSPDRGMRTGELFF. The CDR3, as DNA: TGTGCCACCAGCCCGGACAGGGGGATGAGGACCGGGGAGCTGTTTTTT. The chain combines TRBV15 with TRBJ2-2; 10 bases line up with TRBD1. CDR3 size: 16 residues. J lost 5 bases, V lost 5 bases, and 8 bases had no gene match. In germline, CDR1 is LNHNV, CDR2 YYDKDF (reference sequence).

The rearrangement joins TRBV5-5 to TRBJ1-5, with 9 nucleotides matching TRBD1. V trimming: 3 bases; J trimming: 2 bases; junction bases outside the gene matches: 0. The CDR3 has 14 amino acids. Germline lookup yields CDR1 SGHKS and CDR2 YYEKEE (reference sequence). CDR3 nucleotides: TGTGCCAGCAGCTGGGACAGGGGCAATCAGCCCCAGCATTTT. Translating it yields CASSWDRGNQPQHF.

DNA of the CDR3: TGTGCCAGCTCACCATTCGAGCCCTTTAATGAGCAGTTCTTC. This encodes CASSPFEPFNEQFF. This chain joins TRBV18 and TRBJ2-1; D ambiguous. Germline CDR1 KGHSH, CDR2 LQKENI. The length of the CDR3 is 14 residues. V was trimmed by 2 bases and J by 7 bases, leaving 12 bases between them.